This T cell receptor (beta chain) emerged from a study of PD-L1 blockade in urothelial cancer. Spiking of synthetic TCR analog templates was performed in each PCR. The protocol was immunoSEQ multiplex PCR, while the TCRdb copy is restricted to in-frame clones and leaves out a portion. The table has 17,000 or so clones, around 90% seen once. Urothelial carcinoma affected the patients, and it was locally advanced or metastatic. This receptor was taken from a man aged 50 or older with urothelial cancer. Sequencing was performed on PBMCs, taken around atezolizumab (anti-PD-L1) treatment.

The CDR3 bases are TGTGCCAGTAGTATAACGGGAGGGCCGGGGGATACGCAGTATTTT. Translation gives CASSITGGPGDTQYF. The rearrangement links TRBV19 to TRBJ2-3, with 8 bases matching TRBD2. Per the germline V gene, CDR1 is LNHDA and CDR2 is SQIVND (reference sequence). V shed 2 bases, J shed 6 bases, and the junction held 7 bases outside the gene matches. The CDR3 contains 15 residues.